This is a list of T cell receptor beta chains from one sample in a study of blood T cell repertoires in COVID-19. Using immunoSEQ multiplex PCR, the repertoire was profiled, and TCRdb retains in-frame clones only, with some absent. In the table there are about 120,000 clones, around 87% of which are singletons. The sample taken for sequencing was peripheral blood. The source is a woman between 70 and 85 years old with acute or convalescent COVID-19. Each CDR3 is given with its conserved first and last residue. The D gene is left open where the match is weak. Clone size appears in some rows only: once, few, many, or a class for an expanded clone.

V	D	length	J	size	DNA	CDR3
TRBV28	NA	14	TRBJ2-1	NA	TGTGCCAGCAGTTTAGTAGGGGATTCGAATGAGCAGTTCTTC	CASSLVGDSNEQFF
TRBV29-1	NA	12	TRBJ2-7	NA	TGCAGCGCGCAAGGTGACGGGTACGAGCAGTACTTC	CSAQGDGYEQYF
TRBV9	TRBD1	15	TRBJ1-1	NA	TGTGCCAGCAGCCCGCCGAGGGGACAGGACACTGAAGCTTTCTTT	CASSPPRGQDTEAFF
TRBV6-1	NA	16	TRBJ1-5	NA	TGTGCCAGCAGTGAAGCGATTACTAGGGAGGGTCAGCCCCAGCATTTT	CASSEAITREGQPQHF
TRBV6-5	NA	13	TRBJ2-7	NA	TGTGCCAGCAGTTCCGACACCTACTACGAGCAGTACTTC	CASSSDTYYEQYF
TRBV2	NA	14	TRBJ1-2	NA	TGTGCCAGCAGGGAAGAGAGTACTAACTATGGCTACACCTTC	CASREESTNYGYTF
TRBV24-1	TRBD1	14	TRBJ2-3	NA	TGTGCCACCAGTGCTCGAGACAGGGGGGATACGCAGTATTTT	CATSARDRGDTQYF
TRBV7-2	TRBD1	13	TRBJ2-7	NA	TGTGCCAGCAGCAGACAGGGGAGCTACGAGCAGTACTTC	CASSRQGSYEQYF
TRBV19	NA	12	TRBJ2-5	NA	TGTGCCAGTAGTACACCCGGACAGTTACGGTACTTC	CASSTPGQLRYF
TRBV7-3	TRBD2	14	TRBJ2-3	NA	TGTGCCAGCAGCTCCGGGGGGGCAACAGATACGCAGTATTTT	CASSSGGATDTQYF
TRBV27	TRBD1	15	TRBJ1-2	NA	TGTGCCAGCAGTTCACAGGGGGCGCCGAGGAGGGGCTACACCTTC	CASSSQGAPRRGYTF
TRBV5-1	TRBD1	16	TRBJ2-1	NA	TGCGCCAGCAGCTTGGATGGACAGGGCTCCTACAATGAGCAGTTCTTC	CASSLDGQGSYNEQFF
TRBV6-5	NA	13	TRBJ1-6	NA	TGTGCCAGCAGACAGGTGAATAATTCACCCCTCCACTTT	CASRQVNNSPLHF
TRBV4-1	TRBD1	16	TRBJ1-5	once	TGCGCCAGCAGCCAAGGGACAGGGGAAAGCAATCAGCCCCAGCATTTT	CASSQGTGESNQPQHF
TRBV12-3/TRBV12-4	NA	13	TRBJ1-4	NA	TGTGCCAGCAGAAAAACAGGGATTGAAAAACTGTTTTTT	CASRKTGIEKLFF
TRBV2	TRBD1	15	TRBJ1-1	NA	TGTGCCAGCAGTGACCCCGGGCCAGGGGGCACTGAAGCTTTCTTT	CASSDPGPGGTEAFF
TRBV3-1/TRBV3-2	TRBD2	16	TRBJ2-2	NA	TGTGCCAGCAGCCAGGAACTAGCGGGGTGGGACGGGGAGCTGTTTTTT	CASSQELAGWDGELFF
TRBV6-1	NA	16	TRBJ2-7	NA	TGTGCCAGCAGTGAAGGATGGGACAATGTGGGCTACGAGCAGTACTTC	CASSEGWDNVGYEQYF
TRBV28	NA	12	TRBJ1-2	NA	TGTGCCAGCACGGCAGGGGCCTATGGCTACACCTTC	CASTAGAYGYTF
TRBV6-5	NA	15	TRBJ1-3	NA	TGTGCCAGCACGGAAACAGGCGCCTCTGGAAACACCATATATTTT	CASTETGASGNTIYF
TRBV3-1/TRBV3-2	TRBD2	18	TRBJ2-5	NA	TGTGCCAGCAGCCAAGTCTCTAGCGGGGGGGCCCGGGCAGAGACCCAGTACTTC	CASSQVSSGGARAETQYF
TRBV19	NA	16	TRBJ2-5	NA	TGTGCCAGTAGTATATACCCAGGCTCGTACCAAGAGACCCAGTACTTC	CASSIYPGSYQETQYF
TRBV27	NA	16	TRBJ1-1	NA	TGTGCCAGCCAGGTTGGTGTAGGGGTTTTGGTCACTGAAGCTTTCTTT	CASQVGVGVLVTEAFF
TRBV5-1	NA	15	TRBJ1-4	NA	TGCGCCAGCAGCTTAACACTGGGGGCCTATGAAAAACTGTTTTTT	CASSLTLGAYEKLFF
TRBV6-2/TRBV6-3	NA	16	TRBJ1-1	NA	TGTGCCAGCAGTTACTCAAGGGGGTCAGCATCCACTGAAGCTTTCTTT	CASSYSRGSASTEAFF
TRBV28	NA	15	TRBJ1-1	NA	TGTGCCAGCAGGTACCCCTCGCAGGGTTACACTGAAGCTTTCTTT	CASRYPSQGYTEAFF
TRBV2	NA	15	TRBJ2-5	NA	TGTGCCAGCAGTGATACCATTAGCTTACAAGAGACCCAGTACTTC	CASSDTISLQETQYF
TRBV6-1	NA	15	TRBJ1-3	NA	TGTGCCAGCAGTGAAGGGCCCCCCGGGAGAAACACCATATATTTT	CASSEGPPGRNTIYF